This entry is about one T cell receptor beta chain. Its binding antigen is unknown. No much larger clonotype is one base removed from it; base qualities were not supplied. This entry is derived from a study of technical replicates of blood from a few donors (dated by TCRdb to the late 2010s). The method behind the library was the immunoSEQ multiplex PCR assay. TCRdb limited this immuneACCESS table to in-frame rearrangements with V and J called. A share of clones is missing; checked studies link under half to unresolved V genes, and the rest is unexplained. The sample has over 60,000 clones on record, 93% of them singletons. 0.2% to 0.3% of the sample goes to the ten largest clones. CDR1 is given as SGHNT and CDR2 as YENEEA, both from the germline V gene. The CDR3 covers 16 residues, taking in both the cysteine and the phenylalanine. Solely the CDR3 DNA is kept, with 48 bases framed from the first base. Trimming removed 5 bases from V and 8 bases from J, leaving 19 bases between the germline ends.

In this chain, TRBV11-3 is recombined with TRBJ1-6; the D region possibly corresponds to TRBD1 (5 bases align). The TCR originated in a human donor in good health. Sequenced: T cells isolated from PBMCs. At the DNA level, the sequence is TGTGCCAGCAGCATTGACGGGGGAGTAAGGCATTCACCCCTCCACTTT. Its coded protein is CASSIDGGVRHSPLHF.